A selection of T cell receptor beta chains follows, all from one sample in a study of blood T cells in healthy people across ages. TCRdb re-analysed the 5' RACE reads in MiXCR, keeping a single row per CDR3 protein. The data show around 780,000 distinct CDR3 sequences, about a quarter seen once. The sample was also reused in another study, on T cells of mothers and their children.

The sequencing input was blood. The receptors stem from a boy between 10 and 17 years old in good health. The CDR3 runs from the conserved cysteine through the conserved F or W. The order of the fields is V gene, J gene, CDR3 length, clone size, D gene, CDR3 protein, CDR3 DNA. A D gene is named only where the DNA matches it firmly. Some rows have no size entry. The others give once, few or many, or a class for an expanded clone.

TRBV20-1	TRBJ2-5	14	-	-	CSAPQSPGRETQYF	TGCAGTGCGCCCCAGTCCCCGGGGAGAGAGACCCAGTACTTC
TRBV9	TRBJ2-4	13	few	-	CASSVDDLNIQYF	TGTGCCAGCAGCGTAGACGACTTAAACATTCAGTACTTC
TRBV28	TRBJ2-2	16	-	TRBD1	CASSPLGTGVTGELFF	TGTGCCAGCAGCCCCTTAGGGACAGGGGTGACCGGGGAGCTGTTTTTT
TRBV19	TRBJ1-1	14	-	-	CASTRARRNTEAFF	TGTGCCAGTACGAGGGCCAGGAGGAACACTGAAGCTTTCTTT
TRBV20-1	TRBJ1-4	13	few	TRBD1	CSARGTGLEKLFF	TGCAGTGCTCGCGGGACAGGGCTCGAAAAACTGTTTTTT
TRBV12-5	TRBJ2-7	13	-	-	CASGLEVSYEQYF	TGTGCTAGTGGTTTGGAGGTCTCCTACGAGCAGTACTTC
TRBV3-1	TRBJ2-1	18	-	-	CASSQDKVEASSYNEQFF	TGTGCCAGCAGCCAAGATAAAGTCGAGGCCAGCTCCTACAATGAGCAGTTCTTC
TRBV19	TRBJ1-2	12	few	-	CASPRQGYGYTF	TGTGCCAGTCCCCGCCAGGGCTATGGCTACACCTTC
TRBV6-1	TRBJ2-3	15	-	TRBD2	CTSRAAAGGTDTQYF	TGTACCAGCAGGGCTGCGGCGGGGGGCACAGATACGCAGTATTTT
TRBV7-3	TRBJ2-2	15	few	TRBD1	CASSRGQSNTGELFF	TGTGCCAGCAGCCGGGGACAGTCGAACACCGGGGAGCTGTTTTTT
TRBV5-1	TRBJ2-1	15	few	TRBD2	CASSSGGTSYNEQFF	TGCGCCAGCAGCTCGGGGGGGACGTCCTACAATGAGCAGTTCTTC
TRBV7-8	TRBJ2-5	14	few	-	CASSIDSDQETQYF	TGTGCCAGCAGCATTGATTCCGACCAAGAGACCCAGTACTTC
TRBV7-6	TRBJ1-2	16	-	TRBD1	CASSLAGTGFNYGYTF	TGTGCCAGCAGCTTAGCCGGGACAGGATTTAACTATGGCTACACCTTC
TRBV28	TRBJ2-7	14	-	-	CASSALVGVYEQYF	TGTGCCAGCAGTGCCCTTGTGGGGGTATACGAGCAGTACTTC
TRBV5-1	TRBJ1-5	13	-	-	CASSLASSQPQHF	TGCGCCAGCAGCTTGGCCTCGAGTCAGCCCCAGCATTTT
TRBV20-1	TRBJ1-2	14	-	-	CSARDAGKSYGYTF	TGCAGTGCTAGAGATGCCGGGAAGAGCTATGGCTACACCTTC
TRBV7-3	TRBJ1-1	13	-	-	CASSALLNTEAFF	TGTGCCAGCAGCGCGCTTTTGAACACTGAAGCTTTCTTT
TRBV12-3/TRBV12-4	TRBJ2-3	16	few	TRBD2	CASSPGLATSTDTQYF	TGTGCCAGCAGTCCCGGACTAGCGACAAGCACAGATACGCAGTATTTT